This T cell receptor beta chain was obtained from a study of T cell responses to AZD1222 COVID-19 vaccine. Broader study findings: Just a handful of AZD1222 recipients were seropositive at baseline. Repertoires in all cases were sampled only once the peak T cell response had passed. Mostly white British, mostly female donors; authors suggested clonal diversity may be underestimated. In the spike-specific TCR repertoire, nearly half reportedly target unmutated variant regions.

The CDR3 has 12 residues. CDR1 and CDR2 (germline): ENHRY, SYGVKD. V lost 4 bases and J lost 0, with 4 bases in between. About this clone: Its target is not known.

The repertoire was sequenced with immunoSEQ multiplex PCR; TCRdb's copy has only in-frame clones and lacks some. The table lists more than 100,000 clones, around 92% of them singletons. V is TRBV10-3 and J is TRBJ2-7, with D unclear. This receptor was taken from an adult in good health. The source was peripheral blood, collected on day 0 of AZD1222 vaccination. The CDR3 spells CAISVASYEQYF. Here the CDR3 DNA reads TGTGCCATCAGTGTGGCCTCCTACGAGCAGTACTTC.